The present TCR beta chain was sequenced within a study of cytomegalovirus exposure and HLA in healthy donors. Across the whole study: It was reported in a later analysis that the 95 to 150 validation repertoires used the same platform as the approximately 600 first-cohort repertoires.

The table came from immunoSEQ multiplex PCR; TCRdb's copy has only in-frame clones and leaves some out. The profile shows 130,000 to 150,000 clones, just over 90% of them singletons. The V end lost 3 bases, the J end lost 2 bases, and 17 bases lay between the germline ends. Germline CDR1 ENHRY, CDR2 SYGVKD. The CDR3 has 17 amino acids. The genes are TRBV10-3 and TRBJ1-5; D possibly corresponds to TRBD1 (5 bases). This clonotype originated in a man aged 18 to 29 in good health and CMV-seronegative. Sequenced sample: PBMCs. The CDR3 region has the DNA TGTGCCATCAGTGATTCCGGGGGAAGTAGGGGCAATCAGCCCCAGCATTTT. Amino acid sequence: CAISDSGGSRGNQPQHF.